One and the same sample provided the 24 T cell receptor beta chains below, sequenced in a study of T cells in Graves' hyperthyroidism and ophthalmopathy. Amplification of TCR beta CDR3 regions used RNA as the template. TCR CDR3 regions were first amplified by RT-PCR with HTBI primers. MiXCR was run by TCRdb on the multiplex PCR reads, yielding one entry per CDR3 protein. The table lists approximately 510,000 distinct CDR3 sequences, around 20% of them singletons. Specimen: blood. The receptors stem from a man younger than 35 with Graves' hyperthyroidism.

This chain links TRBV6-1 with TRBJ1-1, with TRBD1 matching 8 bases. Germline CDR1 is MNHNS and CDR2 is SASEGT. This CDR3 has 12 amino acids. After removal of 11 bases from V and 2 bases from J, the junction contained 4 bases not matched to a gene. CDR3 loop: CALQGANTEAFF. In DNA form, the CDR3 reads TGTGCCCTCCAGGGGGCAAACACTGAAGCTTTCTTT.

The sample holds many counts of this clonotype. This chain connects TRBV6-5 to TRBJ2-7; D possibly matches TRBD1 or TRBD2 (5 bases each). The germline V and J ends were trimmed by 0 bases and 0 bases, with 15 bases remaining between them. Germline CDR1 reads MNHEY; CDR2 reads SVGAGI. The CDR3 is 17 residues long. DNA of the CDR3: TGTGCCAGCAGTTACTCAACCGGGACGGGTGCCTCCTACGAGCAGTACTTC. Translating it yields CASSYSTGTGASYEQYF.

This clonotype has more than one count but fewer than ten. The chain has TRBV11-2 and TRBJ2-2, with 11 nucleotides matching TRBD2. The CDR3 has 16 residues. The germline gives CDR1 SGHAT, CDR2 FQNNGV. V shed 1 base and J 6 bases; nucleotides not matched to a gene: 4. In DNA form, the CDR3 reads TGTGCCAGCAGCTTAGTGGAGACTAGCGGGGCCGGGGAGCTGTTTTTT. Protein sequence: CASSLVETSGAGELFF.

This clonotype was observed at least ten times. The chain combines TRBV29-1 with TRBJ2-5; 8 positions match TRBD1. The CDR3 extends over 13 amino acids. Germline CDR1 SQVTM, CDR2 ANQGSEA. Losses at the gene ends were 8 bases for V and 4 bases for J; bases not matched to a gene: 9. The CDR3 loop reads CSSRRDRRETQYF. CDR3 DNA sequence: TGCAGCTCTAGACGGGACAGGAGAGAGACCCAGTACTTC.

The rearrangement joins TRBV6-5 to TRBJ1-1; D unclear. This CDR3 spans 15 amino acids. Trimming stripped 0 bases from V and 11 bases from J, with 19 bases between. CDR1 is MNHEY, CDR2 SVGAGI, per germline. CDR3 DNA: TGTGCCAGCAGTTACTCCCCCATCCCATACCACGGTGCTTTCTTT. As protein: CASSYSPIPYHGAFF.

In this sample, this clonotype turned up many times. This sequence joins TRBV28 and TRBJ2-7; 9 bases line up with TRBD1. CDR3 length equals 14 residues. The V gene end was trimmed by 6 bases and the J gene end by 5 bases; junction bases not matched to a gene: 8. Germline-derived CDR1 and CDR2 are MDHEN and SYDVKM. CDR3 coding DNA: TGTGCCAGCAGCTCGGGACAGGGTATAGACGAGCAGTACTTC. Residues: CASSSGQGIDEQYF.

CDR3 nucleotides: TGCGCCAGCAGCCAAGACCGGGTCTATGGCTACACCTTC. The encoded protein is CASSQDRVYGYTF. The chain employs TRBV4-1 and TRBJ1-2; D remains unclear. This CDR3 has 13 amino acids. V was clipped by 0 bases and J by 4 bases, with 6 bases between them. The germline gives CDR1 MGHRA, CDR2 YSYEKL.

This clonotype has more than one count but fewer than ten. A read error may account for a junction end that differs from germline. The chain employs TRBV5-5 and TRBJ1-1; TRBD1 is a possible D gene (6 bases). This CDR3 region has 15 residues. Germline-derived CDR1 and CDR2 are SGHKS and YYEKEE (reference sequence). CDR3 coding DNA: TGTGCCAGCAGCCAGGGGCAGGTGGTGAACACTGATGCTTTCTTT. Protein sequence: CASSQGQVVNTDAFF.

This clonotype was counted ten times or more. The chain links TRBV11-1 to TRBJ2-7, with 11 bases fitting TRBD2. The CDR3 extends over 16 amino acids. V lost 6 bases, J lost 0 bases, and 7 bases stayed unmatched. Germline V gene lookup returns CDR1 SGHAT and CDR2 FQDESV (reference sequence). As DNA, the CDR3 is TGTGCCAGCAGGGCCGGGACTAGCGGCTACTCCTACGAGCAGTACTTC. Translation gives CASRAGTSGYSYEQYF.

This clonotype was recorded at least ten times. This rearrangement joins TRBV6-2 or TRBV6-3 to TRBJ1-1; 7 positions agree with TRBD1. The germline V gene has CDR1 MNHEY and CDR2 SVGEGT. V lost 6 bases, J lost 5 bases, and 9 bases stayed unmatched. The CDR3 sequence is 14 residues long. CDR3 DNA: TGTGCCAGCAGGGAGACAGGGTGGTTGACTGAAGCTTTCTTT. Its protein is CASRETGWLTEAFF.

V usage is TRBV2 and J usage is TRBJ1-2; D gene ambiguous. CDR3 size: 14 residues. Germline V gene lookup returns CDR1 SNHLY and CDR2 FYNNEI. Trimming took 7 bases from V and 5 from J, leaving 17 bases between them. The CDR3 region is CASTAQLTTYGYTF. CDR3 nucleotide sequence: TGTGCCAGCACAGCACAGCTTACGACGTATGGCTACACCTTC.

Concerning this clonotype: A much more abundant neighbour one base away suggests this may be a read error. The V and J genes are TRBV19 and TRBJ1-1; D is unclear. This CDR3 is 13 amino acids long. The germline V gene encodes CDR1 LNHDA and CDR2 SQIVND (reference sequence). The CDR3 is CSSSIDWNTEAFF. The CDR3 DNA reads TGTTCCAGTAGTATAGATTGGAACACTGAAGCTTTCTTT.

This clonotype was recorded at least ten times. The chain uses TRBV10-3 and TRBJ2-5, with 7 bases fitting TRBD2. The length of the CDR3 is 12 residues. J gave up 4 bases and V 8 bases, and 4 bases lay outside the gene matches. The V gene's germline CDR1 is ENHRY and CDR2 SYGVKD. CDR3 DNA sequence: TGTGCCATCGGCCCTAGCGGAGAGACCCAGTACTTC. Its translation is CAIGPSGETQYF.

Points on this clonotype: A much larger clone differs from this one at a single base, so this may be a read error. This rearrangement joins TRBV12-3 or TRBV12-4 to TRBJ2-5; tentatively, D is TRBD1 (5 bases). V gave up 5 bases and J gave up 5 bases, with 21 bases separating them. The length of the CDR3 is 16 residues. This CDR3 is CASSPFPADSGETQYF. CDR3 in DNA: TGTGCCAGCAGTCCTTTTCCCGCTGACAGTGGCGAGACCCAGTACTTC.

The gene calls are TRBV3-1 and TRBJ2-2, with D possibly TRBD2 on 6 matching bases. In germline, CDR1 is LGHDT, CDR2 YNNKEL (reference sequence). V was shortened by 5 bases and J by 7 bases, with 17 bases between the two germline ends. The CDR3 extends over 15 amino acids. CDR3 region: CASSTRRTIGGELFF. CDR3 in DNA: TGTGCCAGCAGCACGAGAAGGACTATCGGCGGGGAGCTGTTTTTT.

This clonotype showed up many times. The rearrangement uses TRBV11-2 and TRBJ1-2; D gene unclear. The length of the CDR3 is 15 residues. Germline CDR1 reads SGHAT; CDR2 reads FQNNGV. The V end lost 1 base, the J end lost 5 bases, and 14 bases lay between the germline ends. The CDR3, as DNA: TGTGCCAGCAGCTTAGGGATAGGAGAGATTTATGGCTACACCTTC. Translating it yields CASSLGIGEIYGYTF.

This clonotype has a handful of counts. This rearrangement joins TRBV25-1 to TRBJ2-3, with 10 bases fitting TRBD2. CDR1 and CDR2 (germline): MGHDK, SYGVNS. Trimming removed 5 bases from V and 4 bases from J; junction bases left unmatched: 9. This CDR3 is built from 16 residues. The CDR3 bases are TGTGCCAGCAGTCCTCTAGCGGGGGTTAGTTCAGATACGCAGTATTTT. This codes for CASSPLAGVSSDTQYF.

The CDR3 here is CSAYISGELFF. In DNA, the CDR3 is TGCAGCGCCTATATCTCCGGGGAGCTGTTTTTT. The chain links TRBV29-1 to TRBJ2-2; D unclear. From germline, CDR1 is SQVTM and CDR2 ANQGSEA. The CDR3 loop spans 11 amino acids. V lost 7 bases and J lost 6, with 9 bases in between.

This clonotype was picked up many times. The chain carries TRBV28 and TRBJ2-7, with D possibly called TRBD1 or TRBD2 (7 bases each). The CDR3 runs 14 residues. V lost 5 bases and J 4 bases, leaving 15 bases between the germline ends. The V gene's germline CDR1 is MDHEN and CDR2 SYDVKM. This CDR3 reads CASSPGGGRYEQYF. The CDR3 nucleotides are TGTGCCAGCAGTCCAGGGGGGGGGAGGTACGAGCAGTACTTC.

At least ten counts were recorded for this clonotype. As DNA, the CDR3 is TGTGCCAGCAGTTTACGGGACAGCTCCTATGGCTACACCTTC. Amino acids: CASSLRDSSYGYTF. The chain is built from TRBV27 and TRBJ1-2; 7 nucleotides match TRBD1. Germline V lookup: CDR1 MNHEY, CDR2 SMNVEV (reference sequence). The CDR3 covers 14 residues. V gave up 2 bases and J gave up 4 bases; unmatched junction bases: 4.

This clonotype has at least ten counts. The CDR3 DNA is TGTGCCACCAGGACGGACGGTCAAGAGACCCAGTACTTC. This gives the protein CATRTDGQETQYF. The rearrangement joins TRBV15 to TRBJ2-5; D is ambiguous. This CDR3 is 13 amino acids long. Germline CDR1 and CDR2: LNHNV and YYDKDF (reference sequence). V shed 6 bases and J shed 2 bases, with 10 bases lying between them.

The CDR3 spells CASSLGKAAYEQYF. CDR3 nucleotide sequence: TGTGCCAGCAGCTTAGGGAAGGCCGCCTACGAGCAGTACTTC. This sequence joins TRBV7-2 and TRBJ2-7; D is unclear. Trimming removed 1 base at V and 2 bases at J, with 9 bases between. The CDR3 runs to 14 residues. From germline, CDR1 is SGHTA and CDR2 FQGNSA.

The chain uses TRBV3-1 and TRBJ2-7, with D possibly matching TRBD1 (5 bases). V shed 1 base and J shed 11 bases, with 15 bases lying between them. Germline V gene data show CDR1 as LGHDT and CDR2 as YNNKEL (reference sequence). This CDR3 has 13 amino acids. The DNA for the CDR3 is TGTGCCAGCAGCCAAGTGCAGGGCCTGCCTAAGTACTTC. The encoded protein is CASSQVQGLPKYF.

This clonotype was seen repeatedly, ten times or more. V gene TRBV15 combines with J gene TRBJ2-2; D is unresolved. In germline, CDR1 is LNHNV, CDR2 YYDKDF (reference sequence). CDR3 size: 14 residues. V lost 1 base and J lost 0, with 3 bases in between. This CDR3 is CATSRGTNTGELFF. The CDR3 bases are TGTGCCACCAGCAGAGGGACGAACACCGGGGAGCTGTTTTTT.